These T cell receptor beta chains were read from a single sample in a study of T-cell reconstitution after alpha-beta-depleted transplantation in children. TCRdb reprocessed the PCR reads with MiXCR, giving one entry per CDR3 protein. The sample yields 95,000 to 150,000 distinct CDR3 sequences, approximately 22% seen once. This material consisted of PBMCs, mostly from graft donor cells, taken 180 days after TCRalphabeta/CD19-depleted stem cell transplant. Receptors were obtained from a male patient under 10 years old who had a stem cell transplant for chronic granulomatous disease, so the T cells may come from the graft donor. CDR3s include the opening cysteine and the closing phenylalanine or tryptophan. The D gene is left open where the match is weak. Some rows mark clone size as missing; the rest say once, few, many or name a class of expanded clone.

16 | TRBJ2-2 | TRBV5-1 | TRBD2 | - | CASSLVGGAVTGELFF | TGCGCCAGCAGCTTGGTCGGGGGGGCCGTGACCGGGGAGCTGTTTTTT
14 | TRBJ2-7 | TRBV7-7 | TRBD1 | few | CASSRGQGRYEQYF | TGTGCTAGCAGCAGAGGACAGGGGAGGTACGAGCAGTACTTC
17 | TRBJ2-2 | TRBV12-3/TRBV12-4 | TRBD2 | - | CASREQPGLAVPGELFF | TGTGCCAGCAGAGAACAACCGGGACTAGCGGTTCCCGGGGAGCTGTTTTTT
17 | TRBJ2-2 | TRBV10-3 | - | - | CAISESGTGDWSGELFF | TGTGCCATCAGTGAGTCGGGGACGGGAGATTGGTCCGGGGAGCTGTTTTTT
14 | TRBJ1-5 | TRBV27 | TRBD1 | many | CASSLDRGNQPQHF | TGTGCCAGCAGCCTGGACAGGGGCAATCAGCCCCAGCATTTT
16 | TRBJ2-2 | TRBV12-3/TRBV12-4 | - | medium-sized | CASSLIALGNTGELFF | TGTGCCAGCAGTTTAATTGCGTTGGGGAACACCGGGGAGCTGTTTTTT
14 | TRBJ2-3 | TRBV20-1 | TRBD2 | many | CSARTSGTTDTQYF | TGCAGTGCTCGGACTAGCGGGACAACAGATACGCAGTATTTT
14 | TRBJ2-7 | TRBV29-1 | TRBD2 | many | CSVETSGAGYEQYF | TGCAGCGTAGAGACTAGCGGGGCAGGCTACGAGCAGTACTTC
17 | TRBJ2-1 | TRBV20-1 | TRBD2 | - | CSAPTSGRFQRKNEQFF | TGCAGTGCTCCAACTAGCGGGAGATTCCAGAGGAAAAATGAGCAGTTCTTC
16 | TRBJ1-3 | TRBV18 | - | - | CASSPIRALSGNTIYF | TGTGCCAGCTCACCAATAAGGGCCCTCTCTGGAAACACCATATATTTT
12 | TRBJ1-1 | TRBV12-3/TRBV12-4 | - | many | CASRWTDSEAFF | TGTGCCAGCAGGTGGACGGATTCTGAAGCTTTCTTT
17 | TRBJ2-1 | TRBV12-3/TRBV12-4 | TRBD2 | - | CASSLWGLAGEANEQFF | TGTGCCAGCAGTTTATGGGGACTAGCGGGAGAGGCGAATGAGCAGTTCTTC
15 | TRBJ1-5 | TRBV12-3/TRBV12-4 | - | - | CASSLEGSFGQPQHF | TGTGCCAGCAGTTTAGAGGGGTCCTTTGGTCAGCCCCAGCATTTT
14 | TRBJ1-6 | TRBV7-8 | - | - | CASSLGAYNSPLHF | TGTGCCAGCAGCTTAGGGGCCTATAATTCACCCCTCCACTTT
14 | TRBJ2-5 | TRBV5-1 | - | many | CASSLVGPQETQYF | TGCGCCAGCAGCTTGGTTGGACCCCAAGAGACCCAGTACTTC
14 | TRBJ2-1 | TRBV10-3 | - | - | CAISLINRQGGQFF | TGTGCCATCAGCCTCATAAATAGACAGGGAGGACAATTCTTC
16 | TRBJ2-3 | TRBV7-3 | - | - | CASSSTPGGGTDTQYF | TGTGCCAGCAGCTCCACTCCAGGGGGGGGCACAGATACGCAGTATTTT
11 | TRBJ1-1 | TRBV20-1 | TRBD1 | many | CAPTGVAEAFF | TGCGCCCCGACAGGGGTGGCTGAAGCTTTCTTT
14 | TRBJ2-1 | TRBV20-1 | TRBD2 | few | CSARLERGYNEQFF | TGCAGTGCCCGACTTGAGCGGGGGTACAATGAGCAGTTCTTC
12 | TRBJ2-7 | TRBV3-1 | - | - | CASSPVGDEQYF | TGTGCCAGCAGCCCTGTTGGAGACGAGCAGTACTTC
16 | TRBJ2-5 | TRBV6-5 | TRBD2 | many | CASSYVVAGRQETQYF | TGTGCCAGCAGTTACGTAGTAGCGGGACGCCAAGAGACCCAGTACTTC
16 | TRBJ2-2 | TRBV15 | TRBD1 | - | CATRIQGAPNTGELFF | TGTGCCACCAGGATACAGGGGGCGCCGAACACCGGGGAGCTGTTTTTT
15 | TRBJ2-1 | TRBV4-3 | - | - | CASSPFLAFGDEQFF | TGCGCCAGCAGCCCGTTCCTAGCGTTTGGTGATGAGCAGTTCTTC
17 | TRBJ1-5 | TRBV18 | - | - | CASSPGGWGVGNQPQHF | TGTGCCAGCTCACCAGGGGGCTGGGGGGTTGGCAATCAGCCCCAGCATTTT
12 | TRBJ2-7 | TRBV29-1 | - | few | CSVADYRLEQYF | TGCAGCGTCGCGGACTACCGCTTGGAGCAGTACTTC
14 | TRBJ2-1 | TRBV11-3 | TRBD2 | many | CASSDSGTSVEQFF | TGTGCCAGCAGCGATTCCGGGACTAGCGTTGAGCAGTTCTTC
15 | TRBJ2-7 | TRBV4-1 | - | many | CASSPLPLEAYEQYF | TGCGCCAGCAGCCCCCTCCCACTAGAAGCCTACGAGCAGTACTTC
13 | TRBJ2-3 | TRBV27 | - | many | CASSLVAKDTQYF | TGTGCCAGCAGTTTAGTGGCGAAAGATACGCAGTATTTT
13 | TRBJ1-5 | TRBV7-9 | TRBD1 | many | CASSSTGVQPQHF | TGTGCCAGCAGCTCGACAGGGGTCCAGCCCCAGCATTTT
14 | TRBJ2-3 | TRBV20-1 | - | many | CSATPRTSTDTQYF | TGCAGTGCTACTCCAAGGACTAGCACAGATACGCAGTATTTT
13 | TRBJ2-1 | TRBV6-6 | - | many | CASTSSGQVKKFF | TGTGCCAGCACCTCTTCCGGCCAGGTGAAGAAGTTCTTC
14 | TRBJ2-3 | TRBV20-1 | - | many | CSAPRPVIGDTQYF | TGCAGTGCTCCGAGGCCGGTGATAGGAGATACGCAGTATTTT
14 | TRBJ2-7 | TRBV20-1 | - | many | CSAAPRTLSYEQYF | TGCAGTGCTGCCCCCCGGACTCTCTCCTACGAGCAGTACTTC
18 | TRBJ2-1 | TRBV28 | - | many | CASSSETSSALIYNEQFF | TGTGCCAGCAGTTCCGAAACCTCTAGCGCCCTCATCTACAATGAGCAGTTCTTC